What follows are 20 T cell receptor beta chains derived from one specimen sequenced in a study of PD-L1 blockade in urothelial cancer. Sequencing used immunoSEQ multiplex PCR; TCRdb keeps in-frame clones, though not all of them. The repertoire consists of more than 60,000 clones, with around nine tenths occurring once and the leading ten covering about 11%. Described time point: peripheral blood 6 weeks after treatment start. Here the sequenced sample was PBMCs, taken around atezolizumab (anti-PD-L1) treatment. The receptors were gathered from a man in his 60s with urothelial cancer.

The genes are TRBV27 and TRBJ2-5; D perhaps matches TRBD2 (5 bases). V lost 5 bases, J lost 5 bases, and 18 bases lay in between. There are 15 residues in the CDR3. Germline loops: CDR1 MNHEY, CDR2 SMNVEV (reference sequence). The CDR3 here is CASSPTGTLGETQYF. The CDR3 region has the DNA TGTGCCAGCAGTCCCACGGGAACCCTCGGGGAGACCCAGTACTTC.

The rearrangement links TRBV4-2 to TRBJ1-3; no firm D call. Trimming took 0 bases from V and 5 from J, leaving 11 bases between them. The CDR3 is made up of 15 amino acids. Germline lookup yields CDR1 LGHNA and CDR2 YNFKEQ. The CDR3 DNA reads TGTGCCAGCAGCCAAGATGGGCAGTCCCGAAACACCATATATTTT. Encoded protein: CASSQDGQSRNTIYF.

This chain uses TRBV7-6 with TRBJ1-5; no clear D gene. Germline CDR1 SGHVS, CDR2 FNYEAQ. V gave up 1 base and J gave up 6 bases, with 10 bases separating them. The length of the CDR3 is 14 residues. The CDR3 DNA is TGTGCCAGCAGCTTAGTCAGAGCGGGTCAGCCCCAGCATTTT. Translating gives CASSLVRAGQPQHF.

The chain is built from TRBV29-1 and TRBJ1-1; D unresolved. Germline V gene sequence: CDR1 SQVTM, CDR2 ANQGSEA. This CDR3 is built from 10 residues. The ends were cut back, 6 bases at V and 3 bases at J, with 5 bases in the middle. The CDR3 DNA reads TGCAGCGTGCCGGACACTGAAGCTTTCTTT. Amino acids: CSVPDTEAFF.

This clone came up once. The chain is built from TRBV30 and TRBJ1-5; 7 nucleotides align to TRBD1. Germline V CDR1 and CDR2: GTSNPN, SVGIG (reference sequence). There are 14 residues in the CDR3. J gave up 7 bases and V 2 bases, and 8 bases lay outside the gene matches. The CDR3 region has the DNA TGTGCCTGGAGTAAGGGGGCCTCTTGGCAGCCCCAGCATTTT. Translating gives CAWSKGASWQPQHF. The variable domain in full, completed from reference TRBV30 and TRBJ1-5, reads SQTIHQWPATLVQPVGSPLSLECTVEGTSNPNLYWYRQAAGRGLQLLFYSVGIGQISSEVPQNLSASRPQDRQFILSSKKLLLSDSGFYLCAWSKGASWQPQHFGDGTRLSIL.

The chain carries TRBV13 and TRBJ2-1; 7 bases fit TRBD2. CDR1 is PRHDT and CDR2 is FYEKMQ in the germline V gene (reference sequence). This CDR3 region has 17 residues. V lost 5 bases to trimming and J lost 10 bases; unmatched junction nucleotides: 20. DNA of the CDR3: TGTGCCAGCAGCCATTATAAGAGGGGAGGGCCCTCCGGCGAGCAGTTCTTC. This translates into CASSHYKRGGPSGEQFF.

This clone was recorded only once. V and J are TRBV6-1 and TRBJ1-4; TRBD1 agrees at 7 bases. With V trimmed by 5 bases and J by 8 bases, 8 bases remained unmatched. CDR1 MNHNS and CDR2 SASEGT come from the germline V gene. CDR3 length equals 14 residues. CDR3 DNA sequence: TGTGCCAGCAGTTCATTTCAGGGGGGCGAAAAACTGTTTTTT. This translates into CASSSFQGGEKLFF.

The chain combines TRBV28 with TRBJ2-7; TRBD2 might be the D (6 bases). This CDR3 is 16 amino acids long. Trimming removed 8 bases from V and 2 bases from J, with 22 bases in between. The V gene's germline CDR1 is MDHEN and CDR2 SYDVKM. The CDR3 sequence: CASVNAPQRAPYEQYF. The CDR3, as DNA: TGTGCCAGCGTCAACGCACCCCAGCGGGCTCCCTACGAGCAGTACTTC.

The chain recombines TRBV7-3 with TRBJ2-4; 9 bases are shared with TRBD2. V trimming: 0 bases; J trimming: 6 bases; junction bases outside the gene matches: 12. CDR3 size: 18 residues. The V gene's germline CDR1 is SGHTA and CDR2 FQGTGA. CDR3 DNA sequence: TGTGCCAGCAGCTTAACCCTCCCGGTAGCGGGAGAGGGAAACATTCAGTACTTC. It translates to CASSLTLPVAGEGNIQYF.

The DNA for the CDR3 is TGTGCCAGCAGCTTAGGTCCAGTTTCAGGGGAGCTGTTTTTT. Protein sequence: CASSLGPVSGELFF. The gene calls are TRBV7-3 and TRBJ2-2; D gene ambiguous. Germline lookup yields CDR1 SGHTA and CDR2 FQGTGA. Trimming pared 2 bases from V and 8 bases from J, leaving 12 bases between. The CDR3 spans 14 residues. Full variable domain (remainder filled in from reference TRBV7-3 and TRBJ2-2): GAGVSQTPSNKVTEKGKYVELRCDPISGHTALYWYRQSLGQGPEFLIYFQGTGAADDSGLPNDRFFAVRPEGSVSTLKIQRTERGDSAVYLCASSLGPVSGELFFGEGSRLTVL.

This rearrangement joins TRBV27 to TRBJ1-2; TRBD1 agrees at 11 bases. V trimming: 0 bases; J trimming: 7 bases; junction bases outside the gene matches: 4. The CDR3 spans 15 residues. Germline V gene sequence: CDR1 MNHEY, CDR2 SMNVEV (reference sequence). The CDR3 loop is CASSLSGQGAFGYTF. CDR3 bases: TGTGCCAGCAGTTTATCCGGACAGGGGGCCTTTGGCTACACCTTC.

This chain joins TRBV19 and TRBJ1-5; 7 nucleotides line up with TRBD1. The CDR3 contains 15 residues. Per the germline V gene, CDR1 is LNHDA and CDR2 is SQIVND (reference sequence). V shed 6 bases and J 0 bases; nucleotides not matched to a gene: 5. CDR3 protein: CASRRTGNSNQPQHF. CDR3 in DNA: TGTGCCAGTAGGAGGACAGGCAATAGCAATCAGCCCCAGCATTTT. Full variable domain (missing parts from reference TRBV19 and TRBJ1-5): DGGITQSPKYLFRKEGQNVTLSCEQNLNHDAMYWYRQDPGQGLRLIYYSQIVNDFQKGDIAEGYSVSREKKESFPLTVTSAQKNPTAFYLCASRRTGNSNQPQHFGDGTRLSIL.

In DNA, the CDR3 is TGTGCCAGCAGCTTAGAGAGTGAAAAACTGTTTTTT. This translates into CASSLESEKLFF. The chain is built from TRBV7-9 and TRBJ1-4; unclear D gene. V gave up 1 base and J gave up 7 bases, with 4 bases separating them. The CDR3 contains 12 residues. Germline CDR1 is SEHNR and CDR2 is FQNEAQ (reference sequence). The whole variable domain, filled in from reference TRBV7-9 and TRBJ1-4, reads DTGVSQNPRHKITKRGQNVTFRCDPISEHNRLYWYRQTLGQGPEFLTYFQNEAQLEKSRLLSDRFSAERPKGSFSTLEIQRTEQGDSAMYLCASSLESEKLFFGSGTQLSVL.

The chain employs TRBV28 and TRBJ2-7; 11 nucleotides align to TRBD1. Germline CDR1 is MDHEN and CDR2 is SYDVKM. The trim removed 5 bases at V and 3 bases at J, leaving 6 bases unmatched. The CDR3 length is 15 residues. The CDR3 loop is CASSTSDRGHYEQYF. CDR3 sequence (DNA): TGTGCCAGCAGTACCTCGGACAGGGGGCACTACGAGCAGTACTTC.

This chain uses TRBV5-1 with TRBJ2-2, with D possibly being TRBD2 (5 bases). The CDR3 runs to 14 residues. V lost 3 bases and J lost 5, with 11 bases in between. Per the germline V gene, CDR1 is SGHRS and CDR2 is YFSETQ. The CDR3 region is CASSYPEGTGELFF. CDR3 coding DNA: TGCGCCAGCAGCTACCCAGAGGGAACCGGGGAGCTGTTTTTT.

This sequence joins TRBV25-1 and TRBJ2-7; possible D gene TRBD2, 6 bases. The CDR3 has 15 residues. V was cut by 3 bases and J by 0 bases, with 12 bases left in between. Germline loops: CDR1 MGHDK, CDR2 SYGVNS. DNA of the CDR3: TGTGCCAGCAGTGACCGGGACTTTCACTCCTACGAGCAGTACTTC. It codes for CASSDRDFHSYEQYF.

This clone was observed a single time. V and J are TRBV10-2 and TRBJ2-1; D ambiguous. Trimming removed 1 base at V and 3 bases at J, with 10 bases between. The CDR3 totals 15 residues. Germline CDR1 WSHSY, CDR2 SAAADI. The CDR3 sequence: CASSEWRLLYNEQFF. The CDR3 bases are TGCGCCAGCAGTGAGTGGCGGCTACTCTACAATGAGCAGTTCTTC.

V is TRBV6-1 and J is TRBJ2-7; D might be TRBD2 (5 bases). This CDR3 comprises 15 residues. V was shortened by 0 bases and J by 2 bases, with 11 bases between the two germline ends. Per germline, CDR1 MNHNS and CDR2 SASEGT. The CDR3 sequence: CASSEATSGPYEQYF. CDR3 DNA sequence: TGTGCCAGCAGTGAAGCCACGAGCGGACCCTACGAGCAGTACTTC.

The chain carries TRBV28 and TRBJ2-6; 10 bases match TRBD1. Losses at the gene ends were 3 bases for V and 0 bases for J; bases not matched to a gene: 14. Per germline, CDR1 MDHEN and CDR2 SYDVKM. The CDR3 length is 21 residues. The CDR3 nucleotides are TGTGCCAGCAGTTTCCTGTCAATCCGGGACAGGGGTATCTCTGGGGCCAACGTCCTGACTTTC. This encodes CASSFLSIRDRGISGANVLTF.

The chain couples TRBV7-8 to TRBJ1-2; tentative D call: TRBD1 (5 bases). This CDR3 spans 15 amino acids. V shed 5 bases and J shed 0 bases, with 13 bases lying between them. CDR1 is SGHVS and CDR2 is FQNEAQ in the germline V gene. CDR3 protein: CASSMSTAANYGYTF. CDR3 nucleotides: TGTGCCAGCAGCATGTCGACAGCAGCTAACTATGGCTACACCTTC.